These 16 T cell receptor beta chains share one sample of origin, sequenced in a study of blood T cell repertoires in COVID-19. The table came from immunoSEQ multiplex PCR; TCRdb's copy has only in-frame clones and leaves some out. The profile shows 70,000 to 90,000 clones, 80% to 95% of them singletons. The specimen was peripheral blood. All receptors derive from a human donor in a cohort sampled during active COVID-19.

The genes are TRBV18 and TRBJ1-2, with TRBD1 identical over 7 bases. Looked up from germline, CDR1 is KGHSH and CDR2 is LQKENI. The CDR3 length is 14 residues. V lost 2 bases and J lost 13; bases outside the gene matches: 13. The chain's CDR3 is CASSPGTATMAPTF. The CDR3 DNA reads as TGTGCCAGCTCACCAGGGACAGCCACTATGGCCCCCACCTTC.

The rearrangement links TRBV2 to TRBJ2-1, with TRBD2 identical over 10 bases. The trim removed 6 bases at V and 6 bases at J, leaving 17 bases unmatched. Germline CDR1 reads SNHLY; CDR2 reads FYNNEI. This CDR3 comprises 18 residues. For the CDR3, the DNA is TGTGCCAGCAGGGAACAACTAGCGGGGCGTCTAGCGGTCAATGAGCAGTTCTTC. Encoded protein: CASREQLAGRLAVNEQFF.

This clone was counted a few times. DNA for the CDR3: TGTGCCAGTAGGGACAGGGGGCGGACAGATACGCAGTATTTT. It translates to CASRDRGRTDTQYF. The rearrangement links TRBV19 to TRBJ2-3, with 11 nucleotides matching TRBD1. V gave up 6 bases and J gave up 3 bases; unmatched junction bases: 2. The CDR3 spans 14 residues. The germline V gene has CDR1 LNHDA and CDR2 SQIVND (reference sequence).

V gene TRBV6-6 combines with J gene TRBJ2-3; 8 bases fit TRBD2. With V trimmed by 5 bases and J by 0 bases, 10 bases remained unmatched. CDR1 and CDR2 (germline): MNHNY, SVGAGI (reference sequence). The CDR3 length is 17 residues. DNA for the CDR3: TGTGCCAGCAGTCCCGCGAGACTAGCGACTAGCACAGATACGCAGTATTTT. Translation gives CASSPARLATSTDTQYF.

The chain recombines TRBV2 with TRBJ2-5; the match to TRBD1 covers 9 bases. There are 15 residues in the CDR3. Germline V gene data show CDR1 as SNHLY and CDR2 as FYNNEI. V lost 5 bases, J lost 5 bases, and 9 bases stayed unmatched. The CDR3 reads CASSSQGAGTETQYF. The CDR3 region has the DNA TGTGCCAGCAGTTCACAGGGGGCGGGAACGGAGACCCAGTACTTC.

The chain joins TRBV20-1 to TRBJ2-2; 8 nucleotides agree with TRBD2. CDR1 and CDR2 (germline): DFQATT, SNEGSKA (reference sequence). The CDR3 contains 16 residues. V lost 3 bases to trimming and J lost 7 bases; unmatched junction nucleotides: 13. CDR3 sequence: CSASLGGGPYGGELFF. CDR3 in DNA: TGCAGTGCTAGTCTTGGCGGGGGGCCTTATGGCGGGGAGCTGTTTTTT.

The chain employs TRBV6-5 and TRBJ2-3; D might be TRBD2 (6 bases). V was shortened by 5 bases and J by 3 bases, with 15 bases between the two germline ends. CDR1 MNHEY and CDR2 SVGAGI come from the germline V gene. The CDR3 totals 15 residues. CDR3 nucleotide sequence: TGTGCCAGCAGTCTCGGGGGTAGAAGGACAGATACGCAGTATTTT. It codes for CASSLGGRRTDTQYF.

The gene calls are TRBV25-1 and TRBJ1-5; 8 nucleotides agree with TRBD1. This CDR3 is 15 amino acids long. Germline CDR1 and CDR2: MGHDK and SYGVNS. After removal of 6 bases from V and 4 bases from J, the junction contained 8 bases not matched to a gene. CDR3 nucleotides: TGTGCCAGCAGCGAGACAGGGGTCGAAAATCAGCCCCAGCATTTT. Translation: CASSETGVENQPQHF.

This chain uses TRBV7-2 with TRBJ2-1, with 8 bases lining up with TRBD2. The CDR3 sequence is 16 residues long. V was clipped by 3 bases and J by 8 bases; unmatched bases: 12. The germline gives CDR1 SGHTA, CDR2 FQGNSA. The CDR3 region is CASSLYGGATTDEQFF. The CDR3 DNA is TGTGCCAGCAGCTTGTACGGGGGGGCTACCACCGATGAGCAGTTCTTC.

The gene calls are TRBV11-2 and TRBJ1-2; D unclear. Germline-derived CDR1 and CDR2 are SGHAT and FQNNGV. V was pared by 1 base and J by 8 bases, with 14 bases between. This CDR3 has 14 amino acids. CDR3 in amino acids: CASSLVLGLRGYTF. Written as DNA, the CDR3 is TGTGCCAGCAGCTTAGTATTAGGCTTGCGGGGCTACACCTTC.

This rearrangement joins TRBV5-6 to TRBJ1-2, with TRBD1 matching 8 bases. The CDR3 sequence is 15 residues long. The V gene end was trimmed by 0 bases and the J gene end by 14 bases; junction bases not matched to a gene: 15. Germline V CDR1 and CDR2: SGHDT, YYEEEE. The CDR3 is CASSLGTGTLYGWTF. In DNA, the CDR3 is TGTGCCAGCAGCTTGGGGACAGGGACCCTCTATGGCTGGACCTTC.

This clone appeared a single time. DNA of the CDR3: TGCGCCAGCAGCGAGTTGGGACTAGCGGGGGACGTCGATGAGCAGTTCTTC. Encoded protein: CASSELGLAGDVDEQFF. The rearrangement links TRBV5-1 to TRBJ2-1; 14 bases fit TRBD2. The CDR3 length is 17 residues. Looked up from germline, CDR1 is SGHRS and CDR2 is YFSETQ. With 4 bases clipped from V and 8 bases from J, the junction kept 11 bases outside the gene matches.

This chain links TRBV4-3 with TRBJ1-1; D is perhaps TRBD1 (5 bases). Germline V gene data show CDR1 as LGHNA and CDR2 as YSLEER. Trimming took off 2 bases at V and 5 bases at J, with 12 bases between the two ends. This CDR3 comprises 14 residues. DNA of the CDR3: TGCGCCAGCAGCCAACAGGGAGGAGGGACTGAAGCTTTCTTT. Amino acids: CASSQQGGGTEAFF.

The CDR3: CASAQDINYGYTF. CDR3 coding DNA: TGTGCCAGCGCTCAGGATATCAACTATGGCTACACCTTC. V gene TRBV27 combines with J gene TRBJ1-2; D gene uncertain. Trimming removed 8 bases at V and 2 bases at J, with 12 bases between. The CDR3 loop spans 13 amino acids. Germline CDR1 and CDR2: MNHEY and SMNVEV (reference sequence).

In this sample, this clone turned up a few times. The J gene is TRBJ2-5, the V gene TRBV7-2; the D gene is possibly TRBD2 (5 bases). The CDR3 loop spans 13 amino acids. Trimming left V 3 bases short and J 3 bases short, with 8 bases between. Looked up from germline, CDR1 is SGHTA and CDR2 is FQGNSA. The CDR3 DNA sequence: TGTGCCAGCAGCTTCTGGACTGAAGAGACCCAGTACTTC. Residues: CASSFWTEETQYF.

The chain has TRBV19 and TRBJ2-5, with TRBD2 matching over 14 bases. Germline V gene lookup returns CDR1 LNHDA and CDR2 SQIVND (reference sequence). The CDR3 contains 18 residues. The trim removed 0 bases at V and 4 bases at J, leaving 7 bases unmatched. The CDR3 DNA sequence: TGTGCCAGTAGTATAGATCCCCCGACTAGCGGGGGGGTAGAGACCCAGTACTTC. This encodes CASSIDPPTSGGVETQYF.